This passage covers 20 T cell receptor beta chains from one sample sequenced in a study of CD8+ T cells in alopecia areata. The time point denotes: mouse skin 3 weeks after grafting. cDNA reverse transcribed from extracted RNA served as the sequencing template. Produced via immunoSEQ multiplex PCR; TCRdb's table is partial and in-frame only. The sample has about 2,100 clones, none seen only once. Specimen: skin, collected at week 3. The receptor set was obtained from a C3H/HeJ mouse with alopecia areata. MHC haplotype of the mouse line: H2-k.

This clone was observed many times. These gene names are mouse names. The read finishes 4 residues shy of the CDR3 end, and the germline J gene is used to complete it. The rearrangement links TRBV13-1 to TRBJ2-7; 8 bases fit TRBD2. Germline V gene lookup returns CDR1 NSHNY and CDR2 SYGAGN. This CDR3 has 15 amino acids. CDR3 residues: CASSDPPGLVYEQYF. Partial CDR3 DNA: TGTGCCAGCAGTGATCCGCCGGGACTGGTGTAT.

This clone is medium-sized within its sample. Genes and germline are mouse. The read falls 4 residues short of the CDR3 end, and the missing part is taken from the germline J gene. V is TRBV19 and J is TRBJ1-2; TRBD1 might be the D (6 bases). Germline V lookup: CDR1 FNHDT, CDR2 SITEND (reference sequence). V was clipped by 4 bases and J by 0 bases, with 10 bases between them. The CDR3 is made up of 14 amino acids. The part of the CDR3 DNA that was read is TGTGCCAGCAGTCGACAGGTAGCAAACTCC. This sequence encodes CASSRQVANS. The complete CDR3 protein is CASSRQVANSDYTF.

By its share, this clone is medium-sized. Gene names are mouse gene names. The sequenced fragment ends 4 residues before the CDR3 boundary, so the rest is inferred from the germline J gene. The rearrangement uses TRBV19 and TRBJ2-3; TRBD1 agrees at 8 bases. The germline gives CDR1 FNHDT, CDR2 SITEND (reference sequence). The CDR3 is 13 residues long. The part of the CDR3 DNA that was read is TGTGCCAGCACCCTCGACAGGGGAGAA. Amino acid sequence: CASTLDRGE. The complete CDR3 sequence is CASTLDRGETLYF.

By share, this clone counts as medium-sized (0.01 to 0.1%). The genes and germline here are from mouse. The sequenced fragment ends 4 residues before the CDR3 boundary, so the rest is inferred from the germline J gene. The chain couples TRBV19 to TRBJ2-5; 8 bases fit TRBD2. This CDR3 has 14 residues. Trimming removed 1 base from V and 3 bases from J; junction bases left unmatched: 1. The germline V gene has CDR1 FNHDT and CDR2 SITEND (reference sequence). The CDR3 is CASSILGGQDTQYF. CDR3 DNA, as far as it was read: TGTGCCAGCAGTATACTGGGGGGTCAAGAC.

In regard to this clone: Gene names follow the mouse nomenclature. The read falls 4 residues short of the CDR3 end, and the missing part is taken from the germline J gene. This sequence joins TRBV31 and TRBJ1-1, with 8 bases aligning to TRBD1. The CDR3 totals 13 residues. With V trimmed by 0 bases and J by 4 bases, 1 base remained unmatched. The germline CDR1 and CDR2 sequences are GKSSPN and SITVG. The CDR3 sequence: CAWSLQGGTEVFF. The covered CDR3 bases are TGTGCCTGGAGTCTACAGGGGGGCACA.

This clone has ten or more counts. Gene names are the mouse ones. The read stops 4 residues short of the end of the CDR3; the missing end is completed from the germline J gene. This rearrangement joins TRBV19 to TRBJ2-2; 8 nucleotides agree with TRBD1. CDR1 is FNHDT and CDR2 is SITEND in the germline V gene (reference sequence). V lost 5 bases to trimming and J lost 4 bases; unmatched junction nucleotides: 4. The CDR3 covers 14 residues. CDR3 sequence: CASSRDRITGQLYF. CDR3 bases read: TGTGCCAGCAGCCGGGACAGGATCACCGGG.

This clone was counted many times. Gene and germline names: mouse. The read is 4 residues too short to cover the CDR3 end, so that end is filled in from the germline J gene. The chain couples TRBV13-2 to TRBJ1-2; possibly TRBD1 for D (5 bases). The CDR3 is 13 residues long. In germline, CDR1 is NNHNN, CDR2 SYGAGS (reference sequence). V shed 3 bases and J shed 1 base, with 7 bases lying between them. The sequenced part of the CDR3 DNA is TGTGCCAGCGGTGTGGACAAAAACTCC. It is translated as CASGVDKNS. The whole CDR3 protein is CASGVDKNSDYTF.

This clone counts as medium-sized. The genes are named according to mouse. The DNA ends 4 residues before the CDR3 does, and the rest of the CDR3 is filled in from the germline J gene. The rearrangement uses TRBV13-2 and TRBJ2-5; the D gene is possibly TRBD2 (7 bases). Germline CDR1 NNHNN, CDR2 SYGAGS (reference sequence). This CDR3 is 13 amino acids long. CDR3 DNA, as far as it was read: TGTGCCAGCGGTGAGGGGGGCGAAGAC. Translating gives CASGEGGED. The complete CDR3 sequence is CASGEGGEDTQYF.

This clone has more than one count but fewer than ten. The gene names here belong to mouse. Read data end 4 residues before the CDR3 end; the end is taken from the germline J gene. V and J are TRBV31 and TRBJ2-3; the D gene is possibly TRBD2 (6 bases). The CDR3 loop spans 14 amino acids. With 3 bases removed from V and 0 bases from J, the gap between germline ends came to 10 bases. Germline CDR1 is GKSSPN and CDR2 is SITVG. The CDR3 loop reads CAWSPGVSAETLYF. The sequenced CDR3 bases are TGTGCCTGGAGCCCTGGGGTTAGTGCAGAA.

The sample holds many counts of this clone. Genes and germline are mouse. The observed sequence ends 4 residues before the CDR3 terminus, with the missing tail filled in from the germline J gene. This sequence joins TRBV13-1 and TRBJ2-5, with D maybe TRBD2 (7 bases). Germline CDR1 NSHNY, CDR2 SYGAGN. The CDR3 is 13 residues long. The CDR3 loop reads CASSDRGADTQYF. Incomplete CDR3 DNA: TGTGCCAGCAGTGATCGGGGGGCGGAC.

By share, this clone ranks as medium-sized. Mouse names are used for the genes. The read ends 4 residues early relative to the CDR3; the germline J gene fills the gap. This chain connects TRBV13-3 to TRBJ2-7, with 9 bases lining up with TRBD1. From germline, CDR1 is NNHDY and CDR2 SYVADS. J was trimmed by 3 bases and V by 3 bases; bases with no gene match: 1. The CDR3 is 13 amino acids. CDR3 sequence: CASSVTGGYEQYF. The covered CDR3 bases are TGTGCCAGCAGTGTGACAGGGGGCTAT.

This clone is medium-sized by share. Gene names and germline refer to mouse. The read ends 4 residues before the CDR3 terminus; that terminus is restored from the germline J gene. The chain carries TRBV1 and TRBJ2-3, with D maybe TRBD1 (6 bases). The CDR3 contains 16 residues. Germline CDR1 reads NSQYPW; CDR2 reads LRSPGD (reference sequence). Trimming removed 1 base at V and 0 bases at J, with 11 bases between. The CDR3 DNA, read in part, is TGCACCTGCAGTGCAGGCCGGGACACTAGTGCAGAA. It is translated as CTCSAGRDTSAE. In full, the CDR3 reads CTCSAGRDTSAETLYF.

This clone was seen at least ten times. Here the gene names and germline are mouse. Read data end 4 residues before the CDR3 end; the end is taken from the germline J gene. The chain uses TRBV13-3 and TRBJ2-1; possibly TRBD1 for D (6 bases). Trimming removed 2 bases from V and 2 bases from J, with 8 bases in between. The CDR3 is 14 amino acids. CDR1 and CDR2 (germline): NNHDY, SYVADS. The chain's CDR3 is CASSEGTHYAEQFF. The DNA read from the CDR3 is TGTGCCAGCAGTGAAGGGACACACTATGCT.

This clone was observed many times. The genes and germline here are from mouse. The read terminates 3 residues ahead of where the CDR3 ends, so the germline J gene completes it. The gene calls are TRBV13-3 and TRBJ1-6; possible D gene TRBD1, 6 bases. TRBJ1-6 is an ORF for which the function is uncertain. Germline V CDR1 and CDR2: NNHDY, SYVADS. The length of the CDR3 is 14 residues. The germline V and J ends were trimmed by 0 bases and 5 bases, with 6 bases remaining between them. The CDR3 DNA, read in part, is TGTGCCAGCAGTGATGGGACAGATAATTCGCCC. This encodes CASSDGTDNSP. The CDR3 reads in full as CASSDGTDNSPLYF.

This clone is classed as medium-sized. Here the gene names and germline are mouse. The read ends 4 residues early relative to the CDR3; the germline J gene fills the gap. The J gene is TRBJ1-2, the V gene TRBV19, with 8 nucleotides matching TRBD1. Germline V lookup: CDR1 FNHDT, CDR2 SITEND (reference sequence). The V segment lost 4 bases and the J segment 0 bases; nucleotides outside the gene matches: 2. The CDR3 spans 14 residues. CDR3 DNA (partial): TGTGCCAGCAGTCTGGACAGGGCAAACTCC. Protein: CASSLDRANS. The entire CDR3 is CASSLDRANSDYTF.

There are many counts of this clone. The gene names given are mouse names. The read gets to within 4 residues of the CDR3 end, and the germline J gene fills in the rest. V usage is TRBV5 and J usage is TRBJ2-3; 10 nucleotides match TRBD2. Germline-derived CDR1 and CDR2 are LGHNA and YNLKQL (reference sequence). The CDR3 totals 16 residues. V was clipped by 4 bases and J by 1 base; unmatched bases: 5. CDR3 in amino acids: CASSPWGGKGAETLYF. The part of the CDR3 DNA that was read is TGTGCCAGCAGCCCCTGGGGGGGCAAGGGTGCAGAA.

This clone was counted at least ten times. Here the gene names and germline are mouse. From the germline J gene comes the end of the CDR3, since the read stops 4 residues before it. The V and J genes are TRBV5 and TRBJ1-1, with 8 bases identical to TRBD1. The CDR3 sequence is 17 residues long. V lost 0 bases, J lost 3 bases, and 9 bases stayed unmatched. Germline-derived CDR1 and CDR2 are LGHNA and YNLKQL (reference sequence). The CDR3: CASSQDGPRGRDTEVFF. The part of the CDR3 DNA that was read is TGTGCCAGCAGCCAAGATGGCCCCAGGGGGCGCGACACA.

This clone was seen repeatedly, ten times or more. Germline and genes: mouse. The sequence runs out 4 residues before the end of the CDR3; the remainder is reconstructed from the germline J gene. This rearrangement joins TRBV1 to TRBJ1-1, with 8 bases aligning to TRBD1. After removal of 8 bases from V and 1 base from J, the junction contained 0 bases not matched to a gene. Germline values: CDR1 NSQYPW, CDR2 LRSPGD (reference sequence). The CDR3 totals 12 residues. The chain's CDR3 is CTCGTGNTEVFF. The sequenced part of the CDR3 DNA is TGCACCTGCGGGACAGGGAACACA. Together with reference TRBV1 and TRBJ1-1, the CDR3 gives the full variable domain: VTLLEQNPRWRLVPRGQAVNLRCILKNSQYPWMSWYQQDLQKQLQWLFTLRSPGDKEVKSLPGADYLATRVTDTELRLQVANMSQGRTLYCTCGTGNTEVFFGKGTRLTVV.

In the case of this clone: Gene labels here are mouse ones. The read ends 4 residues shy of where the CDR3 ends; the end is completed using the germline J gene. V and J are TRBV5 and TRBJ2-7; possible D gene TRBD1, 6 bases. V was pared by 3 bases and J by 0 bases, with 12 bases between. CDR1 and CDR2 from the germline V gene are LGHNA and YNLKQL (reference sequence). The CDR3 runs 15 residues. Here the CDR3 reads CASSHAGTYSYEQYF. The CDR3 bases that were read are TGTGCCAGCAGCCATGCCGGGACATACTCCTAT.

The sample holds many counts of this clone. Genes and germline are mouse. From the germline J gene comes the end of the CDR3, since the read stops 3 residues before it. This rearrangement joins TRBV13-2 to TRBJ1-6; D gene unclear. TRBJ1-6 is annotated as an ORF whose role is uncertain. The CDR3 length is 12 residues. Germline CDR1 reads NNHNN; CDR2 reads SYGAGS (reference sequence). Trimming stripped 6 bases from V and 3 bases from J, with 4 bases between. The part of the CDR3 DNA that was read is TGTGCCAGCGCCATCTATAATTCGCCC. Its protein product is CASAIYNSP. The entire CDR3 reads CASAIYNSPLYF.